A selection of T cell receptor beta chains follows, all from one sample in a study of CD8 T cells in ankylosing spondylitis. TCRdb processed the 5' RACE reads anew with MiXCR; each CDR3 protein has one entry. The profile shows about 200,000 distinct CDR3 sequences, about 13% of them singletons. The sample taken for sequencing was blood, either unsorted or a sorted T cell fraction (not recorded which). The origin of the receptors is a male donor with ankylosing spondylitis or in good health (not recorded which). The CDR3 runs from the conserved cysteine through the conserved F or W. The D gene is left open where the match is weak. Clone size appears in some rows only: once, few, many, or a class for an expanded clone.

j_call d_call clone_size v_call cdr3_aa cdr3_nt
TRBJ2-7 - few TRBV15 CATEDGLGSSYEQYF TGTGCCACCGAGGACGGACTGGGGTCCTCCTACGAGCAGTACTTC
TRBJ1-1 - - TRBV6-5 CASSSLLGLNTEAFF TGTGCCAGCAGTTCCCTGTTAGGGTTGAACACTGAAGCTTTCTTT
TRBJ2-1 TRBD2 few TRBV5-1 CASAVGSGTGNEQFF TGCGCCAGCGCGGTAGGTAGCGGGACCGGCAATGAGCAGTTCTTC
TRBJ2-1 TRBD2 many TRBV4-1 CASSQSPWGGSTTHEQFF TGCGCCAGCAGCCAGTCCCCCTGGGGCGGGAGCACCACTCATGAGCAGTTCTTC
TRBJ2-1 - - TRBV21-1 CASSPRLQGKGNEQFF TGTGCCAGCAGCCCACGTTTGCAGGGTAAGGGAAATGAGCAGTTCTTC
TRBJ1-2 - few TRBV29-1 CSVVHGKSYGYTF TGCAGCGTTGTCCACGGGAAGTCCTATGGCTACACCTTC
TRBJ2-3 TRBD2 - TRBV4-1 CASSFRGSGGARDTQYF TGCGCCAGCTCATTCCGGGGGAGCGGGGGGGCGAGAGATACGCAGTATTTT
TRBJ1-5 - - TRBV7-2 CASSFTGMGQPQHF TGTGCCAGCAGCTTTACAGGGATGGGGCAGCCCCAGCATTTT
TRBJ2-7 TRBD1 few TRBV6-1 CASRTLWDRGTQAHYEQYF TGTGCCAGCAGAACTCTCTGGGACAGGGGGACCCAAGCCCACTACGAGCAGTACTTC
TRBJ1-1 - - TRBV7-9 CASSVGGAYTEAFF TGTGCCAGCAGCGTCGGGGGGGCCTACACTGAAGCTTTCTTT
TRBJ1-1 - many TRBV19 CASSTAQTGWGTEAFF TGTGCTTCATCGACGGCTCAAACAGGGTGGGGAACTGAAGCTTTCTTT
TRBJ1-3 - - TRBV29-1 CSVEDVRTAIPGNTIYF TGCAGCGTTGAAGATGTCAGGACAGCCATCCCTGGAAACACCATATATTTT
TRBJ2-7 TRBD1 - TRBV11-2 CASSFSRDRGYEQYF TGTGCCAGCAGCTTTAGTCGGGACAGGGGGTACGAGCAGTACTTC
TRBJ2-7 - - TRBV5-1 CASSLEGPSVPEQYF TGCGCCAGCAGCTTGGAGGGTCCTAGCGTTCCCGAGCAGTACTTC
TRBJ2-6 - once TRBV11-2 CASSLAFSGANVLTF TGTGCCAGCAGCTTAGCGTTCTCTGGGGCCAACGTCCTGACTTTC
TRBJ2-7 - many TRBV7-9 CASSGLSYEQYF TGTGCCAGCAGCGGACTGTCCTACGAGCAGTACTTC
TRBJ1-5 - few TRBV12-5 CASGSQGGQPQHF TGTGCTAGTGGTTCACAGGGCGGTCAGCCCCAGCATTTT
TRBJ1-2 - - TRBV12-3/TRBV12-4 CASSLALGAPYGYTF TGTGCCAGCAGTTTAGCCCTCGGGGCCCCCTATGGCTACACCTTC
TRBJ2-1 TRBD2 many TRBV12-3/TRBV12-4 CASSFWLAGRNEQFF TGTGCCAGCAGTTTCTGGCTAGCGGGAAGGAATGAGCAGTTCTTC
TRBJ1-1 TRBD1 - TRBV5-1 CASRRGTGERGNTEAFF TGCGCCAGCCGGCGAGGGACAGGGGAAAGAGGGAACACTGAAGCTTTCTTT
TRBJ2-7 - many TRBV12-3/TRBV12-4 CASSEGYASYEQYF TGTGCCAGCAGCGAGGGGTACGCCTCCTACGAGCAGTACTTC
TRBJ2-7 - few TRBV4-1 CASSPAIGATYYEQYF TGCGCCAGCAGCCCAGCGATCGGGGCCACCTACTACGAGCAGTACTTC
TRBJ2-2 - - TRBV2 CASSQSVTRPGELFF TGTGCCAGCAGCCAGAGCGTGACACGGCCCGGGGAGCTGTTTTTT
TRBJ1-1 TRBD1 many TRBV10-2 CASSDRDSLSAFF TGCGCCAGCAGTGATAGGGACAGTTTGTCTGCTTTCTTT
TRBJ2-1 TRBD1 - TRBV29-1 CSVEHGTGRVNEQFF TGCAGCGTTGAACACGGGACAGGTCGGGTCAATGAGCAGTTCTTC